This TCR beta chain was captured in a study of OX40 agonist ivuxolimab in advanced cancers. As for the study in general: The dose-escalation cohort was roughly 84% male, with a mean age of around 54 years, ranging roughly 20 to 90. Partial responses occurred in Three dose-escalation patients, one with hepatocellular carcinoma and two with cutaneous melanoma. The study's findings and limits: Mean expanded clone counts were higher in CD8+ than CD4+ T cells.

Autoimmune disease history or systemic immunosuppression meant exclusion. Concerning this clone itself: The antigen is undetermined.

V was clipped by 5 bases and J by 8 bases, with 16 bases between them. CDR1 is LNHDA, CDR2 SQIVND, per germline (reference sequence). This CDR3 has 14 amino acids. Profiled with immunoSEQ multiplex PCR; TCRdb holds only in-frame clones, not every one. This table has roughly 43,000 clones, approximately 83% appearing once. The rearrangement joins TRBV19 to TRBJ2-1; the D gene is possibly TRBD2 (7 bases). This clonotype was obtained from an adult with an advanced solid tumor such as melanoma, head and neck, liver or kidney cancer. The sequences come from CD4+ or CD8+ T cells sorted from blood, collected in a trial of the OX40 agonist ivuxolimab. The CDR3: CASSPRGAGDEQFF. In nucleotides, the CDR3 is TGTGCCAGTAGTCCCCGGGGGGCAGGCGATGAGCAGTTCTTC.